The text below deals with one TCR beta chain. As yet, its antigen is unknown. The CDR3 has 16 residues. Per germline, CDR1 SNHLY and CDR2 FYNNEI. J gave up 1 base and V 6 bases, and 9 bases lay outside the gene matches. Primers used in a second PCR of about 6 to 11 cycles were a sample-barcoded 5' primer and a J-beta primer mix. TCRdb itself ran the 5' RACE reads through MiXCR, one entry per CDR3 protein. The sample includes roughly 500,000 distinct CDR3 sequences, approximately 25% of them seen just once. The data are from a study of blood T cells in healthy people across ages. Findings and caveats of the study: Percentage of naive T cells showed a strong correlation with TCR beta diversity. With donor CMV status unknown, expanded clonotype changes were possibly confounded.

These same data were also listed under a study on T cells of mothers and their children. From that paper: Researchers put all of the extracted RNA into cDNA synthesis, using roughly 1.4 ug per 15 ul.

The V and J genes are TRBV2 and TRBJ2-3, with 8 bases matching TRBD1. The sequenced sample was blood. This sequence originates from a boy under 18 in good health. In DNA, the CDR3 is TGTGCCAGCAGCCCCGACAGGGGACAGGGCACAGATACGCAGTATTTT. It yields the protein CASSPDRGQGTDTQYF.